The next 6 T cell receptor beta chains were all read from a single sample in a study of T cell responses to AZD1222 COVID-19 vaccine. The assay was immunoSEQ multiplex PCR, and TCRdb's table has in-frame clones only and misses some. The sample contains some 180,000 clones, roughly 91% of which appear only once. The sequences come from peripheral blood, collected 28 days after the second AZD1222 dose. The source of these receptors is an adult who received the AZD1222 COVID-19 vaccine.

This clone was seen only once. The V and J genes are TRBV9 and TRBJ2-7; TRBD1 aligns across 7 bases. This CDR3 has 15 residues. The germline CDR1 and CDR2 sequences are SGDLS and YYNGEE. J gave up 3 bases and V 0 bases, and 6 bases lay outside the gene matches. The CDR3 sequence: CASSVGEGGFYEQYF. CDR3 DNA: TGTGCCAGCAGCGTAGGGGAAGGGGGCTTCTACGAGCAGTACTTC.

The chain recombines TRBV6-5 with TRBJ2-1, with 11 positions matching TRBD2. Germline V gene data show CDR1 as MNHEY and CDR2 as SVGAGI. J lost 9 bases, V lost 5 bases, and 9 bases had no gene match. The CDR3 totals 15 residues. CDR3 in DNA: TGTGCCAGCAGTACTACTAGCGGGAGTCGGGCTGAGCAGTTCTTC. Its translation is CASSTTSGSRAEQFF.

The chain uses TRBV2 and TRBJ1-5; weak D call: TRBD1 (5 bases). Looked up from germline, CDR1 is SNHLY and CDR2 is FYNNEI. The CDR3 is made up of 15 amino acids. The V end lost 6 bases, the J end lost 6 bases, and 18 bases lay between the germline ends. CDR3: CASRQRGGAGQPQHF. The CDR3 DNA reads TGTGCCAGCAGGCAGAGAGGAGGGGCCGGTCAGCCCCAGCATTTT.

The chain couples TRBV7-9 to TRBJ1-4; 7 nucleotides agree with TRBD1. The junction had 5 bases not matched to a gene; V was cut back by 0 bases and J by 7 bases. The CDR3 is 15 residues long. Germline V gene lookup returns CDR1 SEHNR and CDR2 FQNEAQ (reference sequence). This CDR3 is CASSLAQGLVEKLFF. As DNA, the CDR3 is TGTGCCAGCAGCTTAGCACAGGGGTTGGTTGAAAAACTGTTTTTT. Filled out from reference TRBV7-9 and TRBJ1-4, the complete variable domain reads DTGVSQNPRHKITKRGQNVTFRCDPISEHNRLYWYRQTLGQGPEFLTYFQNEAQLEKSRLLSDRFSAERPKGSFSTLEIQRTEQGDSAMYLCASSLAQGLVEKLFFGSGTQLSVL.

The rearrangement joins TRBV30 to TRBJ2-6; 10 bases line up with TRBD2. The V gene end was trimmed by 5 bases and the J gene end by 0 bases; junction bases not matched to a gene: 7. The CDR3 totals 17 residues. Germline V gives CDR1 GTSNPN, CDR2 SVGIG (reference sequence). This CDR3 reads CAWELAGSRSGANVLTF. The CDR3 DNA is TGTGCCTGGGAACTAGCGGGATCCCGCTCTGGGGCCAACGTCCTGACTTTC. Full variable domain (missing parts from reference TRBV30 and TRBJ2-6): SQTIHQWPATLVQPVGSPLSLECTVEGTSNPNLYWYRQAAGRGLQLLFYSVGIGQISSEVPQNLSASRPQDRQFILSSKKLLLSDSGFYLCAWELAGSRSGANVLTFGAGSRLTVL.

The V gene is TRBV11-3, the J gene TRBJ2-5; 13 positions match TRBD2. CDR1 and CDR2 (germline): SGHNT, YENEEA. The CDR3 length is 17 residues. V lost 5 bases to trimming and J lost 2 bases; unmatched junction nucleotides: 8. The CDR3 protein is CASSARTSGGYQETQYF. CDR3 coding DNA: TGTGCCAGCAGCGCGCGGACTAGCGGGGGATATCAAGAGACCCAGTACTTC. The complete variable domain, with remaining parts taken from reference TRBV11-3 and TRBJ2-5, reads EAGVVQSPRYKIIEKKQPVAFWCNPISGHNTLYWYLQNLGQGPELLIRYENEEAVDDSQLPKDRFSAERLKGVDSTLKIQPAELGDSAVYLCASSARTSGGYQETQYFGPGTRLLVL.